The 23 T cell receptor beta chains in this list originate from one sample, sequenced in a study of blood T cell repertoires in COVID-19. Sequencing was performed with immunoSEQ multiplex PCR; in TCRdb, only in-frame clones are kept and a portion is missing. In the table there are over 150,000 clones, approximately 80% of which are singletons. The sequencing input was PBMCs or T cells enriched from blood (not recorded which). The receptors were gathered from a man aged 40-49 years who had recovered from COVID-19.

The chain links TRBV2 to TRBJ2-5; the match to TRBD1 covers 8 bases. Germline V lookup: CDR1 SNHLY, CDR2 FYNNEI. This CDR3 is built from 12 residues. V trimming: 11 bases; J trimming: 4 bases; junction bases outside the gene matches: 6. CDR3 amino acids: CAARDRGETQYF. The CDR3 nucleotides read TGTGCCGCCCGCGACAGGGGAGAGACCCAGTACTTC.

The rearrangement joins TRBV9 to TRBJ1-2, with 10 positions matching TRBD1. With V trimmed by 0 bases and J by 7 bases, 3 bases remained unmatched. The CDR3 covers 14 residues. Germline CDR1 and CDR2: SGDLS and YYNGEE. The CDR3 region is CASSVGQGAFGYTF. The DNA for the CDR3 is TGTGCCAGCAGCGTAGGACAGGGGGCATTTGGCTACACCTTC.

This clone showed up just once. The rearrangement links TRBV7-2 to TRBJ2-2, with unresolved D. Germline V gives CDR1 SGHTA, CDR2 FQGNSA. The CDR3 loop spans 16 amino acids. The V gene lost 1 base and the J gene lost 7 bases, with 16 bases spanning the gap. DNA for the CDR3: TGTGCCAGCAGCTTAGATTTTTTGGCCTCAGGCGGGGAGCTGTTTTTT. As protein: CASSLDFLASGGELFF.

This chain uses TRBV18 with TRBJ1-5, with TRBD1 as a possible D gene (6 bases). V was shortened by 6 bases and J by 3 bases, with 24 bases between the two germline ends. Per the germline V gene, CDR1 is KGHSH and CDR2 is LQKENI. The CDR3 extends over 18 amino acids. The CDR3 loop is CASSASAGQIGNNQPQHF. As DNA, the CDR3 is TGTGCCAGCTCGGCTTCGGCCGGACAGATTGGAAACAATCAGCCCCAGCATTTT.

The chain carries TRBV18 and TRBJ1-4; D not certain. Per the germline V gene, CDR1 is KGHSH and CDR2 is LQKENI. The V end lost 1 base, the J end lost 3 bases, and 9 bases lay between the germline ends. This CDR3 has 15 residues. As DNA, the CDR3 is TGTGCCAGCTCACCACAAACTCAGGCTAATGAAAAACTGTTTTTT. This gives the protein CASSPQTQANEKLFF.

This clone came up once. The rearrangement joins TRBV11-2 to TRBJ2-1, with 8 bases aligning to TRBD2. V dropped 5 bases and J dropped 7; count of bases not matched to a gene: 10. The CDR3 totals 15 residues. Germline V gene lookup returns CDR1 SGHAT and CDR2 FQNNGV. The CDR3 region has the DNA TGTGCCAGCAGCGCCATTGGGACTAGGAAGAATGAGCAGTTCTTC. As protein: CASSAIGTRKNEQFF.

The chain is built from TRBV30 and TRBJ2-7; a weak D match, TRBD2 (5 bases). The germline V gene encodes CDR1 GTSNPN and CDR2 SVGIG (reference sequence). The V and J ends lost 1 base and 3 bases respectively, with 10 bases between them. The CDR3 length is 13 residues. CDR3 region: CAWSGGFYYEQYF. The CDR3 DNA sequence: TGTGCCTGGAGTGGAGGGTTCTACTACGAGCAGTACTTC.

The chain recombines TRBV12-2 with TRBJ2-7; the listed D gene, TRBD2, was not tested against the DNA. TRBV12-2 is shown as a pseudogene. The CDR3 loop spans 19 amino acids. Here the CDR3 reads CASRLANGTSCPSSYEQYV. CDR3 nucleotide sequence: TGTGCAAGTCGCCTGGCCAACGGGACTAGCTGCCCGAGCTCCTACGAGCAGTACGTC.

This clone was observed a handful of times. V usage is TRBV7-9 and J usage is TRBJ1-4; D is unresolved. Germline CDR1 SEHNR, CDR2 FQNEAQ (reference sequence). V dropped 10 bases and J dropped 8 bases, with 17 bases sitting between them. The CDR3 runs to 13 residues. For the CDR3, the DNA is TGTGCCATCCAGTTTCAGCCGGGAGAAAAACTGTTTTTT. Residues: CAIQFQPGEKLFF.

The V call is TRBV7-8, the J call TRBJ1-5; D unclear. This CDR3 comprises 18 residues. V was pared by 5 bases and J by 0 bases, with 20 bases between. The germline gives CDR1 SGHVS, CDR2 FQNEAQ. The chain's CDR3 is CASSPTWGENYSNQPQHF. The DNA for the CDR3 is TGTGCCAGCAGCCCCACTTGGGGAGAAAACTATAGCAATCAGCCCCAGCATTTT.

This rearrangement joins TRBV20-1 to TRBJ2-1, with TRBD2 identical over 8 bases. V gave up 3 bases and J gave up 9 bases; unmatched junction bases: 13. CDR3 length: 15 residues. CDR1 DFQATT and CDR2 SNEGSKA come from the germline V gene (reference sequence). The CDR3 spells CSASSGRAEDGEQFF. The CDR3 coding sequence is TGCAGTGCTAGTTCCGGGAGGGCCGAGGATGGTGAGCAGTTCTTC.

The rearrangement links TRBV3-1 (or the pseudogene TRBV3-2) to TRBJ1-2; 10 bases are a match to TRBD1. The junction had 6 bases not matched to a gene; V was cut back by 2 bases and J by 9 bases. The germline V gene encodes CDR1 LGHDT and CDR2 YNNKEL (reference sequence). The length of the CDR3 is 14 residues. The CDR3 DNA follows: TGTGCCAGCAGCCAACAGACAGGGGGCGGCAGCTACACCTTC. Translated: CASSQQTGGGSYTF.

The chain couples TRBV15 to TRBJ2-3, with 7 nucleotides matching TRBD1. With V trimmed by 5 bases and J by 3 bases, 2 bases remained unmatched. This CDR3 region has 13 residues. CDR1 and CDR2 (germline): LNHNV, YYDKDF (reference sequence). Here the CDR3 reads CATSRQGTDTQYF. The CDR3 DNA reads as TGTGCCACCAGCCGACAGGGAACAGATACGCAGTATTTT.

The rearrangement links TRBV24-1 to TRBJ2-5; D gene unclear. Between the trimmed V and J ends, which lost 9 bases and 5 bases, there was a span of 12 bases. CDR1 is KGHDR and CDR2 is SFDVKD in the germline V gene. The CDR3 extends over 12 amino acids. As DNA, the CDR3 is TGTGCCACCGGTGGTCCCCAGGAGACCCAGTACTTC. Encoded protein: CATGGPQETQYF.

This clone came up a few times. The rearrangement uses TRBV12-5 and TRBJ2-6; no firm D call. The V end lost 5 bases, the J end lost 4 bases, and 12 bases lay between the germline ends. The germline V gene encodes CDR1 LGHNT and CDR2 FRNRAP. This CDR3 is 15 amino acids long. CDR3: CASGPESPGANVLTF. Here the CDR3 DNA reads TGTGCTAGTGGTCCCGAGAGTCCCGGGGCCAACGTCCTGACTTTC.

The chain has TRBV5-1 and TRBJ1-2, with 9 nucleotides matching TRBD1. Germline V lookup: CDR1 SGHRS, CDR2 YFSETQ. After removal of 2 bases from V and 3 bases from J, the junction contained 17 bases not matched to a gene. The CDR3 is made up of 19 amino acids. The CDR3 protein is CASSFLPGQGTQADYGYTF. CDR3 coding DNA: TGCGCCAGCAGCTTTTTACCGGGACAGGGCACCCAGGCCGACTATGGCTACACCTTC.

CDR3 coding DNA: TGTGCCATCAGTCCTACGACAGATACGCAGTATTTT. Translated, it gives CAISPTTDTQYF. The V call is TRBV10-3, the J call TRBJ2-3; no definite D call. Germline V gene lookup returns CDR1 ENHRY and CDR2 SYGVKD. Trimming took 5 bases from V and 3 from J, leaving 6 bases between them. The CDR3 runs to 12 residues.

V and J are TRBV29-1 and TRBJ1-2, with 9 nucleotides matching TRBD1. The germline V gene has CDR1 SQVTM and CDR2 ANQGSEA. CDR3 length equals 11 residues. V was pared by 7 bases and J by 6 bases, with 3 bases of the junction left unmatched. The CDR3 is CSGQGVDGYTF. The DNA of the CDR3 is TGCAGCGGACAGGGGGTAGATGGCTACACCTTC.

The V call is TRBV15, the J call TRBJ2-3; 10 bases are a match to TRBD2. Germline V gives CDR1 LNHNV, CDR2 YYDKDF (reference sequence). V was clipped by 3 bases and J by 7 bases; unmatched bases: 10. CDR3 size: 16 residues. The CDR3 protein is CATSSLAGDGRNTQYF. DNA of the CDR3: TGTGCCACCAGCAGCCTAGCGGGAGATGGGAGAAATACGCAGTATTTT. The variable domain in full, completed from reference TRBV15 and TRBJ2-3, reads DAMVIQNPRYQVTQFGKPVTLSCSQTLNHNVMYWYQQKSSQAPKLLFHYYDKDFNNEADTPDNFQSRRPNTSFCFLDIRSPGLGDTAMYLCATSSLAGDGRNTQYFGPGTRLTVL.

The rearrangement uses TRBV7-9 and TRBJ2-1; D call uncertain. The CDR3 runs to 14 residues. Germline V gene sequence: CDR1 SEHNR, CDR2 FQNEAQ (reference sequence). The germline V and J ends were trimmed by 1 base and 6 bases, with 10 bases remaining between them. CDR3 in DNA: TGTGCCAGCAGCTTAGGGGCCCCGCCCAATGAGCAGTTCTTC. This sequence encodes CASSLGAPPNEQFF.

The chain has TRBV5-4 and TRBJ1-6, with D possibly TRBD1 on 5 matching bases. V was cut by 4 bases and J by 6 bases, with 14 bases left in between. CDR3 size: 15 residues. CDR1 and CDR2 (germline): SGHNT, YYREEE (reference sequence). The CDR3 nucleotides read TGTGCCAGCAGCCCGCCCGGGGGAGGTAATTCACCCCTCCACTTT. Its protein is CASSPPGGGNSPLHF.

J is TRBJ2-5 and V is TRBV7-2, with D unclear. Germline V gives CDR1 SGHTA, CDR2 FQGNSA. The germline V and J ends were trimmed by 5 bases and 2 bases, with 9 bases remaining between them. This CDR3 region has 13 residues. Here the CDR3 reads CASSTNLQETQYF. DNA of the CDR3: TGTGCCAGCAGCACCAACTTACAAGAGACCCAGTACTTC.

The J gene is TRBJ2-1, the V gene TRBV7-9; TRBD2 might be the D (6 bases). CDR1 is SEHNR, CDR2 FQNEAQ, per germline (reference sequence). The CDR3 consists of 17 residues. With 3 bases removed from V and 8 bases from J, the gap between germline ends came to 23 bases. The CDR3 coding sequence is TGTGCCAGCAGCTTCACCCCCGGTCGCGGGACCGGATATGAGCAGTTCTTC. Translating gives CASSFTPGRGTGYEQFF.